Listed here are 27 T cell receptor beta chains from one sample, sequenced in a study of cytomegalovirus exposure and HLA in healthy donors. PCR employed 60 Vbeta and 13 Jbeta primers. Method: immunoSEQ multiplex PCR; TCRdb's copy keeps in-frame clones and lacks some. This table holds roughly 120,000 clones, 79% found once. Sequencing was performed on PBMCs. The receptors come from a man younger than 40 in good health and CMV-seropositive.

This clone was observed a single time. DNA of the CDR3: TGTGCCAGCAGCGCAAGGGGACACTCTGGAAACACCATATATTTT. Residues: CASSARGHSGNTIYF. The chain joins TRBV9 to TRBJ1-3; D possibly corresponds to TRBD1 (6 bases). The V gene lost 3 bases and the J gene lost 0 bases, with 10 bases spanning the gap. Germline assignment: CDR1 SGDLS and CDR2 YYNGEE. The CDR3 length is 15 residues.

The chain is built from TRBV7-9 and TRBJ2-5, with TRBD1 identical over 9 bases. The J call could be wrong; TRBJ2-7 is a better fit for the DNA end. The germline CDR1 and CDR2 sequences are SEHNR and FQNEAQ (reference sequence). There are 14 residues in the CDR3. The CDR3 DNA sequence: TGTGCCAGCAGCTCGGGGACAGGGAGTTACGAGCAGTACTTC. Translated: CASSSGTGSYEQYF.

The V gene is TRBV6-5, the J gene TRBJ1-2; 11 bases are shared with TRBD1. V dropped 6 bases and J dropped 2; count of bases not matched to a gene: 5. This CDR3 spans 15 amino acids. Germline CDR1 MNHEY, CDR2 SVGAGI. The CDR3 loop reads CASRKWTGGNYGYTF. CDR3 DNA: TGTGCCAGCAGAAAGTGGACAGGGGGCAACTATGGCTACACCTTC.

The rearrangement uses TRBV27 and TRBJ2-7, with 7 bases that match TRBD2. Germline V gives CDR1 MNHEY, CDR2 SMNVEV (reference sequence). This CDR3 contains 14 residues. After removal of 9 bases from V and 2 bases from J, the junction contained 10 bases not matched to a gene. CDR3 region: CASQRASGTYEQYF. CDR3 coding DNA: TGTGCCAGTCAGCGGGCTAGCGGTACCTACGAGCAGTACTTC.

The J gene is TRBJ2-5, the V gene TRBV11-2, with 8 positions matching TRBD2. This CDR3 has 15 amino acids. V was clipped by 2 bases and J by 1 base; unmatched bases: 3. Germline V gene lookup returns CDR1 SGHAT and CDR2 FQNNGV. The CDR3: CASSLLAGFQETQYF. CDR3 sequence (DNA): TGTGCCAGCAGCTTACTAGCGGGCTTCCAAGAGACCCAGTACTTC.

This clone was seen once. The CDR3 loop reads CASSQDWESSYEQYF. The CDR3 DNA is TGTGCCAGCAGCCAAGATTGGGAGTCCTCCTACGAGCAGTACTTC. The V gene is TRBV4-2, the J gene TRBJ2-7, with D possibly TRBD2 on 5 matching bases. V was trimmed by 0 bases and J by 0 bases, leaving 9 bases between them. The V gene's germline CDR1 is LGHNA and CDR2 YNFKEQ. The CDR3 has 15 residues.

This clone was counted between two and nine times. The chain recombines TRBV7-8 with TRBJ1-6, with D perhaps matching TRBD1 (6 bases). Between the trimmed V and J ends, which lost 4 bases and 7 bases, there was a span of 8 bases. The CDR3 runs 13 residues. CDR1 is SGHVS and CDR2 is FQNEAQ in the germline V gene. This CDR3 is CASSSDRNSPLHF. In nucleotides, the CDR3 is TGTGCCAGCAGCTCAGACAGGAATTCACCCCTCCACTTT.

The chain combines TRBV4-1 with TRBJ1-1; 10 nucleotides line up with TRBD1. CDR3 size: 18 residues. V shed 3 bases, J shed 4 bases, and the junction held 14 bases outside the gene matches. CDR1 MGHRA and CDR2 YSYEKL come from the germline V gene. CDR3 in DNA: TGCGCCAGCAGCCATATACACGGGACAGGGGTTTTGAGCACTGAAGCTTTCTTT. It yields the protein CASSHIHGTGVLSTEAFF.

V usage is TRBV11-3 and J usage is TRBJ1-2; TRBD1 matches at 7 bases. The germline gives CDR1 SGHNT, CDR2 YENEEA. The CDR3 consists of 14 residues. V shed 4 bases, J shed 4 bases, and the junction held 6 bases outside the gene matches. The CDR3 DNA sequence: TGTGCCAGCAGCTCCACAGGGGCTTTCTATGGCTACACCTTC. This codes for CASSSTGAFYGYTF.

The V and J genes are TRBV7-9 and TRBJ1-4; 9 positions match TRBD1. Germline V gene sequence: CDR1 SEHNR, CDR2 FQNEAQ (reference sequence). With 7 bases clipped from V and 0 bases from J, the junction kept 15 bases outside the gene matches. The CDR3 is 19 amino acids. CDR3 bases: TGTGCCAGCACCTTGTGGACAGGGGATGGGAACCCAACTAATGAAAAACTGTTTTTT. Protein sequence: CASTLWTGDGNPTNEKLFF.

DNA of the CDR3: TGTGCCAGCCGCCGGGACAGGGGGTTCCCCACAGATACGCAGTATTTT. Translated: CASRRDRGFPTDTQYF. The J gene is TRBJ2-3, the V gene TRBV19; 11 nucleotides match TRBD1. CDR3 size: 16 residues. Germline loops: CDR1 LNHDA, CDR2 SQIVND (reference sequence). With V trimmed by 9 bases and J by 2 bases, 10 bases remained unmatched.

The rearrangement links TRBV5-8 to TRBJ2-1; 10 nucleotides line up with TRBD1. This CDR3 has 16 amino acids. The V gene end was trimmed by 0 bases and the J gene end by 6 bases; junction bases not matched to a gene: 6. CDR1 and CDR2 (germline): SGHTS, YDEGEE. The CDR3 nucleotides read TGTGCCAGCAGCTTGGAGGACAGGGGGAGGACCAATGAGCAGTTCTTC. Its protein product is CASSLEDRGRTNEQFF. The variable domain in full, completed from reference TRBV5-8 and TRBJ2-1, reads EAGVTQSPTHLIKTRGQQATLRCSPISGHTSVYWYQQALGLGLQFLLWYDEGEERNRGNFPPRFSGRQFPNYSSELNVNALELEDSALYLCASSLEDRGRTNEQFFGPGTRLTVL.

V and J are TRBV7-8 and TRBJ2-7, with 9 bases identical to TRBD1. V lost 5 bases to trimming and J lost 2 bases; unmatched junction nucleotides: 4. Germline lookup yields CDR1 SGHVS and CDR2 FQNEAQ. The CDR3 is 14 residues long. CDR3 in DNA: TGTGCCAGCAGCCGAGGGACAGGGACCTACGAGCAGTACTTC. Encoded protein: CASSRGTGTYEQYF.

The chain employs TRBV27 and TRBJ1-6; 10 nucleotides align to TRBD1. CDR3 size: 14 residues. Trimming cost V 4 bases and J 7 bases; bases outside gene matches: 1. Looked up from germline, CDR1 is MNHEY and CDR2 is SMNVEV (reference sequence). This CDR3 is CASSWTGGNSPLHF. The CDR3 DNA is TGTGCCAGCAGTTGGACAGGGGGGAATTCACCCCTCCACTTT.

J is TRBJ1-2 and V is TRBV4-1; possibly TRBD1 for D (5 bases). CDR3 length: 15 residues. Trimming removed 0 bases from V and 4 bases from J, with 12 bases in between. The germline V gene encodes CDR1 MGHRA and CDR2 YSYEKL. CDR3 sequence: CASSQDPGKAYGYTF. DNA of the CDR3: TGCGCCAGCAGCCAAGATCCAGGGAAGGCCTATGGCTACACCTTC.

Only one count was recorded for this clone. V and J are TRBV27 and TRBJ1-5; D uncertain. The germline V gene has CDR1 MNHEY and CDR2 SMNVEV (reference sequence). The CDR3 has 19 amino acids. Trimming shortened V by 7 bases and J by 3 bases, and 28 bases separated the two germline ends. CDR3 nucleotide sequence: TGTGCCAGCACCTTTCCCCCCCGTCAGGTCCCCTATTACAATCAGCCCCAGCATTTT. It yields the protein CASTFPPRQVPYYNQPQHF.

The J gene is TRBJ2-1, the V gene TRBV7-9, with TRBD2 matching over 10 bases. This CDR3 spans 14 amino acids. V trimming: 0 bases; J trimming: 14 bases; junction bases outside the gene matches: 7. Germline V gene sequence: CDR1 SEHNR, CDR2 FQNEAQ (reference sequence). The CDR3 coding sequence is TGTGCCAGCAGCTTAGCGCCTAGCGGGGGAAAGGAGTTCTTC. The encoded protein is CASSLAPSGGKEFF.

Comments on this clone: The identical CDR3 is also encoded by other nucleotide sequences in the sample. CDR3 in amino acids: CAISDFGTGIYEQYF. In DNA, the CDR3 is TGTGCCATCAGTGATTTTGGGACAGGGATTTACGAGCAGTACTTC. The V and J genes are TRBV10-3 and TRBJ2-7, with 9 nucleotides matching TRBD1. After removal of 3 bases from V and 4 bases from J, the junction contained 7 bases not matched to a gene. This CDR3 spans 15 amino acids. CDR1 is ENHRY and CDR2 is SYGVKD in the germline V gene.

This clone was seen a handful of times. This chain joins TRBV6-5 and TRBJ1-4; D uncertain. The CDR3 has 15 residues. The germline V and J ends were trimmed by 2 bases and 7 bases, with 14 bases remaining between them. Germline CDR1 MNHEY, CDR2 SVGAGI. The CDR3 here is CASSYTVEVGEKLFF. In DNA, the CDR3 is TGTGCCAGCAGTTACACGGTTGAGGTTGGTGAAAAACTGTTTTTT.

The chain employs TRBV4-3 and TRBJ2-1; no clear D. This CDR3 is 14 amino acids long. The V and J ends lost 0 bases and 7 bases respectively, with 10 bases between them. Germline values: CDR1 LGHNA, CDR2 YSLEER. CDR3 amino acids: CASSQEYTVNEQFF. The CDR3 DNA is TGCGCCAGCAGCCAAGAGTACACCGTAAATGAGCAGTTCTTC.

This clone was seen a few times. The CDR3 reads CASSPNVAQGYGNEQFF. The CDR3 DNA is TGTGCCAGCAGCCCAAACGTTGCGCAGGGCTATGGGAATGAGCAGTTCTTC. The rearrangement joins TRBV5-4 to TRBJ2-1, with D possibly TRBD1 on 5 matching bases. The germline CDR1 and CDR2 sequences are SGHNT and YYREEE (reference sequence). The germline V and J ends were trimmed by 4 bases and 7 bases, with 24 bases remaining between them. The CDR3 runs 17 residues.

The chain links TRBV11-2 to TRBJ1-5, with D maybe TRBD1 (5 bases). Trimming took off 2 bases at V and 5 bases at J, with 7 bases between the two ends. CDR3 length: 13 amino acids. Germline values: CDR1 SGHAT, CDR2 FQNNGV. The CDR3 reads CASSLSGDQPQHF. The CDR3 region has the DNA TGTGCCAGCAGCTTATCGGGGGATCAGCCCCAGCATTTT.

V usage is TRBV5-1 and J usage is TRBJ1-1, with 7 bases that match TRBD1. In germline, CDR1 is SGHRS, CDR2 YFSETQ. The CDR3 length is 16 residues. Unmatched junction bases numbered 11, after V lost 4 bases and J lost 2 bases. The CDR3: CASSPHRTGYNTEAFF. CDR3 nucleotides: TGCGCCAGCAGCCCTCACCGGACAGGCTACAACACTGAAGCTTTCTTT. Variable domain in full (rest from reference TRBV5-1 and TRBJ1-1): KAGVTQTPRYLIKTRGQQVTLSCSPISGHRSVSWYQQTPGQGLQFLFEYFSETQRNKGNFPGRFSGRQFSNSRSEMNVSTLELGDSALYLCASSPHRTGYNTEAFFGQGTRLTVV.

V and J are TRBV9 and TRBJ2-2; 7 bases map to TRBD2. The CDR3 sequence is 15 residues long. CDR1 SGDLS and CDR2 YYNGEE come from the germline V gene. The V gene end was trimmed by 3 bases and the J gene end by 1 base; junction bases not matched to a gene: 3. The CDR3 DNA follows: TGTGCCAGCAGCGGTAGCGGGCTGAACACCGGGGAGCTGTTTTTT. Translating gives CASSGSGLNTGELFF.

The V call is TRBV30, the J call TRBJ1-5, with a tentative D call TRBD1 (5 bases). The CDR3 spans 13 residues. Trimming removed 3 bases from V and 7 bases from J, with 13 bases in between. The germline CDR1 and CDR2 sequences are GTSNPN and SVGIG (reference sequence). CDR3 DNA: TGTGCCTGGAGAGGCGCGGGGGAGCAGCCCCAGCATTTT. Its protein is CAWRGAGEQPQHF.

This clone occurred a few times. The chain uses TRBV11-2 and TRBJ2-3, with TRBD2 matching 12 bases. Trimming cost V 6 bases and J 1 base; bases outside gene matches: 5. The CDR3 runs to 16 residues. Germline V gene data show CDR1 as SGHAT and CDR2 as FQNNGV. CDR3 in amino acids: CASRRTSGEGTDTQYF. CDR3 bases: TGTGCCAGCAGACGGACTAGCGGGGAGGGCACAGATACGCAGTATTTT.

This sequence joins TRBV11-2 and TRBJ2-3; 9 positions match TRBD2. Germline V gene data show CDR1 as SGHAT and CDR2 as FQNNGV. V shed 5 bases, J shed 2 bases, and the junction held 11 bases outside the gene matches. The CDR3 spans 17 residues. CDR3 amino acids: CASSPKRTSENTDTQYF. As DNA, the CDR3 is TGTGCCAGCAGCCCTAAGAGGACTAGCGAGAACACAGATACGCAGTATTTT.